This TCR beta chain was sequenced in a study of metastatic and nonmetastatic thyroid tumors. In the study overall: From malignant and benign thyroid patients, repertoires in blood and in tumor or nodule tissue were compared.

TCRdb re-called the PCR reads with MiXCR. The repertoire includes 42,000 or so clones, 18% of them detected once, and approximately 15% sits in the top ten. Broader study findings: Patients with malignant thyroid tumors reportedly had significantly higher TCR beta diversity than those with benign nodules, in blood and tumor.

There were no patients who had received any treatment before thyroid surgery. This clone was found many times. Its antigen is currently unknown. Sequencing input: tumor tissue. The receptor was derived from a female donor with papillary thyroid cancer or a benign thyroid nodule (not recorded which). Some clones in this sample may be carry-over from other donors' samples.

CDR3 sequence: CSASVQANYEQYF. The DNA of the CDR3 is TGCAGTGCTAGTGTTCAGGCGAACTACGAGCAGTACTTC. V gene TRBV20-1 combines with J gene TRBJ2-7; no firm D call. The V gene lost 3 bases and the J gene lost 3 bases, with 12 bases spanning the gap. CDR1 is DFQATT and CDR2 is SNEGSKA in the germline V gene (reference sequence). The CDR3 loop spans 13 amino acids.